This record concerns one T cell receptor (beta chain) sequence. The antigen is unknown. These gene names are mouse names. The DNA ends 1 residue before the CDR3 does, and the rest of the CDR3 is filled in from the germline J gene. The time point denotes: mouse harvest day 14 after allogeneic transplant. Mouse grafts combined 10^7 T-cell-depleted bone marrow cells with 10^6 splenic CD5+ T cells. Germline assignment: CDR1 KGHPV and CDR2 FQNQEV (reference sequence). The CDR3 has 14 residues. The V segment lost 4 bases and the J segment 5 bases; nucleotides outside the gene matches: 3. The data are from a study of tissue T cells after allogeneic stem cell transplantation. General observations from the study: Across patients, clones rarely overlapped, yet motif clusters were shared tissue-specifically.

Sequencing used immunoSEQ multiplex PCR; TCRdb keeps in-frame clones, though not all of them. The sample lists about 5,100 clones; around a third were seen once. The clonotype originates from a female BALB/c mouse given C57BL/6 T cells with graft-versus-host disease after an allogeneic hematopoietic cell transplant. The sample taken for sequencing was skin. The rearrangement joins TRBV26 to TRBJ1-1; 11 bases align to TRBD1. The CDR3 reads CASSRDRGRTEVFF. The CDR3 DNA, read in part, is TGTGCCAGCAGTCGGGACAGGGGGAGGACAGAAGTCTTC.